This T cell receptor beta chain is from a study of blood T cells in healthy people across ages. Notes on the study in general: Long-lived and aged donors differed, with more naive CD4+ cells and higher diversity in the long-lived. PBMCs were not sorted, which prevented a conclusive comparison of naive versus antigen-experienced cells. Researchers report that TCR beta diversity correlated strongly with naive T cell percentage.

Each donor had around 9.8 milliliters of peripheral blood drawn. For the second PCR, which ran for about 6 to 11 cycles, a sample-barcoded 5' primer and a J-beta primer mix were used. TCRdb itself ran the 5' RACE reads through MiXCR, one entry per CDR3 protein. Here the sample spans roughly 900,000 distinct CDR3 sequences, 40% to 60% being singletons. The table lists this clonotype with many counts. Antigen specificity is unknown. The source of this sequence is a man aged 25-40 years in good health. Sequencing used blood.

The CDR3 loop reads CASSAVMYRGEGYTF. In DNA, the CDR3 is TGTGCCAGCAGCGCCGTGATGTACAGGGGAGAGGGCTACACCTTC. The rearrangement links TRBV9 to TRBJ1-2, with 7 bases lining up with TRBD1. The V segment lost 3 bases and the J segment 8 bases; nucleotides outside the gene matches: 13. The CDR3 contains 15 residues. Germline V gene lookup returns CDR1 SGDLS and CDR2 YYNGEE.